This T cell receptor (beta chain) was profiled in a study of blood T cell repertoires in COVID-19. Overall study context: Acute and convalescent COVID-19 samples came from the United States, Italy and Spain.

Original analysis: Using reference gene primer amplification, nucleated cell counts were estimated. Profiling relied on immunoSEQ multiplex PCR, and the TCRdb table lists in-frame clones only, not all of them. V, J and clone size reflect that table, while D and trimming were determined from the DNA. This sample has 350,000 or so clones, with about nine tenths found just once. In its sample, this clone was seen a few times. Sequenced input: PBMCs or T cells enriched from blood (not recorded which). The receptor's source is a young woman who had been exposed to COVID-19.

Written as DNA, the CDR3 is TGTGCCAGCAGCTTAGTGACGGGATCCCTCCCCCCTAACTATGGCTACACCTTC. Translated, it gives CASSLVTGSLPPNYGYTF. V usage is TRBV7-9 and J usage is TRBJ1-2, with unresolved D. Trimming cost V 1 base and J 0 bases, with 18 bases left between them. Germline CDR1 is SEHNR and CDR2 is FQNEAQ (reference sequence). CDR3 length: 18 residues. The entire variable domain, with the rest obtained from reference TRBV7-9 and TRBJ1-2, is as follows: DTGVSQNPRHKITKRGQNVTFRCDPISEHNRLYWYRQTLGQGPEFLTYFQNEAQLEKSRLLSDRFSAERPKGSFSTLEIQRTEQGDSAMYLCASSLVTGSLPPNYGYTFGSGTRLTVV.